This TCR beta chain is from a study of cytomegalovirus exposure and HLA in healthy donors. Findings and limits, study-wide: Later analysis found that TCR beta chains associated with HLA were more clonally expanded than other, equally common chains.

The V gene lost 1 base and the J gene lost 4 bases, with 11 bases spanning the gap. This CDR3 contains 15 residues. Germline lookup yields CDR1 SGHVS and CDR2 FQNEAQ. PCR used 60 Vbeta primers and 13 Jbeta primers. The assay was immunoSEQ multiplex PCR, and TCRdb's table has in-frame clones only and misses some. The repertoire includes about 180,000 clones, approximately 80% of them detected once, and about 1.2% sits in the top ten. Turning to this clone: The antigen is unknown.

Sample: PBMCs. This TCR was recovered from a boy aged 2-15 years in good health and CMV-seronegative. The chain recombines TRBV7-8 with TRBJ2-1; tentative D call: TRBD2 (7 bases). The DNA of the CDR3 is TGTGCCAGCAGCTTAGACGGGGGGCCTTACAATGAGCAGTTCTTC. As protein: CASSLDGGPYNEQFF.